The clone carrying this T cell receptor beta chain was observed many times. Antigen unknown. Read coverage stops 3 residues before the CDR3 terminus; the germline J gene supplies the remainder. The data were obtained in a study of T cell clonality in common variable immunodeficiency. General study points: CVID subjects shared fewer TCRbeta clones than healthy controls did.

CDR3 size: 13 residues. Trimming removed 0 bases at V and 4 bases at J, with 7 bases between. The germline V gene encodes CDR1 SGHRS and CDR2 YFSETQ. Sequencing input was equivalent genomic DNA from CVID and controls. Measured with immunoSEQ multiplex PCR; TCRdb has only the in-frame clones, and not every one. Observed are under 45,000 clones, no singletons, with the top ten taking around 1.5%. Both groups were predominantly of Caucasian heritage. The source of this sequence is a person between 18 and 75 years old in good health. Sequences were obtained from peripheral blood mononuclear cells. This chain uses TRBV5-1 with TRBJ2-5; D is ambiguous. The chain's CDR3 is CASSLAAVETQYF. The covered CDR3 bases are TGCGCCAGCAGCTTGGCGGCGGTAGAGACC.